The 3 T cell receptor beta chains given below trace back to one sample, sequenced in a study of T cells in Graves' hyperthyroidism and ophthalmopathy. RNA transcripts were the template for amplifying TCR beta CDR3 regions. The HTBI set primed first-round TCR CDR3 RT-PCR. TCRdb recomputed calls from the multiplex PCR reads with MiXCR, one row per CDR3 protein. The sample records fewer than 350,000 distinct CDR3 sequences, about an eighth being singletons. Sequenced sample: blood. These receptors came from a woman aged 25 to 39 with Graves' hyperthyroidism that later progressed to Graves' ophthalmopathy.

This chain uses TRBV15 with TRBJ2-6; D is unclear. CDR3 length equals 17 residues. Looked up from germline, CDR1 is LNHNV and CDR2 is YYDKDF (reference sequence). V dropped 1 base and J dropped 2 bases, with 12 bases sitting between them. The CDR3 bases are TGTGCCACCAGCAGAGGGGGTACCGTAACTGGGGCCAACGTCCTGACTTTC. Amino acid sequence: CATSRGGTVTGANVLTF.

This clonotype has ten or more counts. The chain employs TRBV28 and TRBJ1-5, with D perhaps matching TRBD1 (6 bases). Trimming removed 3 bases from V and 0 bases from J, with 12 bases in between. In germline, CDR1 is MDHEN, CDR2 SYDVKM. The CDR3 sequence is 16 residues long. CDR3 protein: CASSFGTRNSNQPQHF. CDR3 sequence (DNA): TGTGCCAGCAGTTTTGGGACACGAAATAGCAATCAGCCCCAGCATTTT.

The chain carries TRBV7-9 and TRBJ1-3; D is uncertain. The germline V gene encodes CDR1 SEHNR and CDR2 FQNEAQ (reference sequence). The V end lost 6 bases, the J end lost 1 base, and 13 bases lay between the germline ends. CDR3 length equals 15 residues. CDR3 DNA sequence: TGTGCCAGCAGTTCCGTTCGGGGATCTGGAAACACCATATATTTT. It codes for CASSSVRGSGNTIYF. The complete variable domain, with remaining parts taken from reference TRBV7-9 and TRBJ1-3, reads DTGVSQNPRHKITKRGQNVTFRCDPISEHNRLYWYRQTLGQGPEFLTYFQNEAQLEKSRLLSDRFSAERPKGSFSTLEIQRTEQGDSAMYLCASSSVRGSGNTIYFGEGSWLTVV.